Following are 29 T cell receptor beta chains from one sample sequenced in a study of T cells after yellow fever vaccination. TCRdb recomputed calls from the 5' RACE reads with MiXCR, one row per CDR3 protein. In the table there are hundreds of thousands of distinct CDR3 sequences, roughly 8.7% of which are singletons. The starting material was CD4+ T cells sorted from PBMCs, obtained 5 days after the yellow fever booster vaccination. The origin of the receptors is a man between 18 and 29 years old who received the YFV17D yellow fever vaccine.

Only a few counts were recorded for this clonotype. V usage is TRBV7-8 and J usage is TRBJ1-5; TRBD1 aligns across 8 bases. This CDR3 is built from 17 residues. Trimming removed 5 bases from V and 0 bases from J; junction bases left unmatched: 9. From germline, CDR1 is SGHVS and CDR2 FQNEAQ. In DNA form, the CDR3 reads TGTGCCAGCAGCGCCGGGACAGGCGTTTATAGCAATCAGCCCCAGCATTTT. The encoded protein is CASSAGTGVYSNQPQHF.

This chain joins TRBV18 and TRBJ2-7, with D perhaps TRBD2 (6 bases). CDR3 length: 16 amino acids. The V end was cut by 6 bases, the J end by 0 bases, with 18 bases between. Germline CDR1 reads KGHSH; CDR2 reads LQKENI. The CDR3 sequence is CASSPLMGLNSYEQYF. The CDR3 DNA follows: TGTGCCAGCTCTCCGTTGATGGGACTCAACTCCTACGAGCAGTACTTC.

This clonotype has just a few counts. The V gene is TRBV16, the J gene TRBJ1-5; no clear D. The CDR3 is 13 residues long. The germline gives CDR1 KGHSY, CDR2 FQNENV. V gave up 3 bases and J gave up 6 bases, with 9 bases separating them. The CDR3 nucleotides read TGTGCCAGCAGCCAGGGGAATAGTCAGCCCCAGCATTTT. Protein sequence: CASSQGNSQPQHF.

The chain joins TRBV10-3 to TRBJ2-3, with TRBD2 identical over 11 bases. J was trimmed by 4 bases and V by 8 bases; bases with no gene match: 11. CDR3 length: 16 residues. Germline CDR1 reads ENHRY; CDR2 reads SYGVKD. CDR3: CAISQGLAGGPDTQYF. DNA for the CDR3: TGTGCCATCTCCCAGGGTCTAGCGGGGGGCCCAGATACGCAGTATTTT.

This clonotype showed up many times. CDR3 sequence: CASSPTGGNTGELFF. CDR3 DNA sequence: TGTGCCAGCAGCCCGACAGGGGGCAACACCGGGGAGCTGTTTTTT. V and J are TRBV7-2 and TRBJ2-2, with 10 bases aligning to TRBD1. V lost 5 bases to trimming and J lost 2 bases; unmatched junction nucleotides: 2. CDR1 SGHTA and CDR2 FQGNSA come from the germline V gene. This CDR3 contains 15 residues.

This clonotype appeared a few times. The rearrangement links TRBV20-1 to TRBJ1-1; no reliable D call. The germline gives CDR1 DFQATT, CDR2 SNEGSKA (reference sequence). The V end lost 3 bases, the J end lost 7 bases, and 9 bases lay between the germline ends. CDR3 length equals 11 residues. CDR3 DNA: TGCAGTGCTAGGCGAGTTGTTGAAGCTTTCTTT. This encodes CSARRVVEAFF.

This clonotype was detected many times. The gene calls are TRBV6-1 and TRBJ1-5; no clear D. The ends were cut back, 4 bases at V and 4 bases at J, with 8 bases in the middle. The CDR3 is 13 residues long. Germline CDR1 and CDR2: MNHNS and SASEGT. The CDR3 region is CASSGRLNQPQHF. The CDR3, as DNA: TGTGCCAGCAGTGGACGGCTTAATCAGCCCCAGCATTTT.

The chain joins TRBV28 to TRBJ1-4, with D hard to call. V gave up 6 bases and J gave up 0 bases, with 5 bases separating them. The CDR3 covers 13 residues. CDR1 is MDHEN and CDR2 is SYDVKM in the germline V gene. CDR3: CASRIPTNEKLFF. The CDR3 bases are TGTGCCAGCAGGATTCCAACTAATGAAAAACTGTTTTTT.

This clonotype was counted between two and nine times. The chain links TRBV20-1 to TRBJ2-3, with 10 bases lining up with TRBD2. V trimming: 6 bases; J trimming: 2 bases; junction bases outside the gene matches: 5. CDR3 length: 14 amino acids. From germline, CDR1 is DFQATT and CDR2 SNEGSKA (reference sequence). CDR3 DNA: TGCAGTGCCACACTAGCGGGGAACACAGATACGCAGTATTTT. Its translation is CSATLAGNTDTQYF.

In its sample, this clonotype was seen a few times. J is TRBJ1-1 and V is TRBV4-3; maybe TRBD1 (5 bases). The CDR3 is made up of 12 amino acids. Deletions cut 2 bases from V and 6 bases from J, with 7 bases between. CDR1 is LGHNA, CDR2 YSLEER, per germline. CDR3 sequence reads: CASSQMGAEAFF. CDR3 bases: TGCGCCAGCAGCCAAATGGGGGCTGAAGCTTTCTTT.

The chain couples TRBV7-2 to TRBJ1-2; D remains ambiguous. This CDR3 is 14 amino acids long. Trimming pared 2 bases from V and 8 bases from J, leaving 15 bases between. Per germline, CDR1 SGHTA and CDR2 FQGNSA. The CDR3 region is CASSLTGWKRGYTF. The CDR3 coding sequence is TGTGCCAGCAGCTTAACCGGGTGGAAAAGAGGCTACACCTTC.

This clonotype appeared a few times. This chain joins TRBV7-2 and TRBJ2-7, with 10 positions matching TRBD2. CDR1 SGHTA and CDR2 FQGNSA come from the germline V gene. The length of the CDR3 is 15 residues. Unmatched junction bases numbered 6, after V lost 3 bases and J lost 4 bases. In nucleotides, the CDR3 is TGTGCCAGCAGCTTGGGAGCGGGGGGGCCTTACGAGCAGTACTTC. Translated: CASSLGAGGPYEQYF.

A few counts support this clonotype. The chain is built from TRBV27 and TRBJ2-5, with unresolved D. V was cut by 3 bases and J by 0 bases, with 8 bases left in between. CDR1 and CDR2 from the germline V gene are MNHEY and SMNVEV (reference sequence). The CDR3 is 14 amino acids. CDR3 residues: CASSFNGYQETQYF. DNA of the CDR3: TGTGCCAGCAGTTTCAACGGGTACCAAGAGACCCAGTACTTC.

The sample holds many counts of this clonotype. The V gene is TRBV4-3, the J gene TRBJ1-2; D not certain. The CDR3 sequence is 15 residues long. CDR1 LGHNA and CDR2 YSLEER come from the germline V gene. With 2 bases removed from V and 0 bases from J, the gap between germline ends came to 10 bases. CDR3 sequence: CASSQQTAANYGYTF. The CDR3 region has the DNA TGCGCCAGCAGCCAACAGACCGCTGCTAACTATGGCTACACCTTC.

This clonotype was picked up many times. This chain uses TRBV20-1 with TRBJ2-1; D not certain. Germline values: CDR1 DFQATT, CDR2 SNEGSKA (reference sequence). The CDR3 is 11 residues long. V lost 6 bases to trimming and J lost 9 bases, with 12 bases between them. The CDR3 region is CSAAEKLEQFF. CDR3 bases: TGCAGTGCGGCAGAAAAACTTGAGCAGTTCTTC.

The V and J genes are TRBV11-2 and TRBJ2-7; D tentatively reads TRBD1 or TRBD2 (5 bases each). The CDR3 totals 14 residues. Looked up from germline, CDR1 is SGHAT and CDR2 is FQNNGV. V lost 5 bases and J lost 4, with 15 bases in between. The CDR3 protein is CASSRDQGGYEQYV. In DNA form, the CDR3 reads TGTGCCAGCAGCAGGGACCAGGGTGGATACGAGCAGTACGTC.

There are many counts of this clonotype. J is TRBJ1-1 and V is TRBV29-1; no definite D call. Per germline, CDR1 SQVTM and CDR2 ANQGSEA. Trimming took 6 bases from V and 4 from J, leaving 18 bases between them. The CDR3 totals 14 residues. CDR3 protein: CSVSPGSEVTEAFF. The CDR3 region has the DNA TGCAGCGTGAGCCCCGGATCTGAGGTCACTGAAGCTTTCTTT. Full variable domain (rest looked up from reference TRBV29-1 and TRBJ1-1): SAVISQKPSRDICQRGTSLTIQCQVDSQVTMMFWYRQQPGQSLTLIATANQGSEATYESGFVIDKFPISRPNLTFSTLTVSNMSPEDSSIYLCSVSPGSEVTEAFFGQGTRLTVV.

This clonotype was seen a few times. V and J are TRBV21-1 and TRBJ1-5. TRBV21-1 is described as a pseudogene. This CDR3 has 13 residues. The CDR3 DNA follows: TGTGCCAGCAGCAGGGCCCCGCGGGGGCCCCAGCATTTT. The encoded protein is CASSRAPRGPQHF.

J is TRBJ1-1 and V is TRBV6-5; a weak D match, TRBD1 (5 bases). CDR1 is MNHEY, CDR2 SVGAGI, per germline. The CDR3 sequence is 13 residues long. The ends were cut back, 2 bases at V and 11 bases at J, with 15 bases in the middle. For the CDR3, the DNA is TGTGCCAGCAGTTACGGCCAGGGTCGTTGGGCTTTCTTT. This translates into CASSYGQGRWAFF.

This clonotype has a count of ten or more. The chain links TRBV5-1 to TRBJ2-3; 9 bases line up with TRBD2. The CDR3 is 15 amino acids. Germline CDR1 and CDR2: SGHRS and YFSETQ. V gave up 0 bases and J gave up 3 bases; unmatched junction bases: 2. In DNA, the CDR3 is TGCGCCAGCAGCTTGGATACTAGCGGGACAGATACGCAGTATTTT. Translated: CASSLDTSGTDTQYF.

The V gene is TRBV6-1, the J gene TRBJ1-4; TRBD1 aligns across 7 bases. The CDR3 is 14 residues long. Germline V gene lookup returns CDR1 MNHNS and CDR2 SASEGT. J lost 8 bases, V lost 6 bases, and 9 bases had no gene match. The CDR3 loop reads CASSQGGAWEKLFF. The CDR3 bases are TGTGCCAGCAGCCAGGGGGGGGCTTGGGAAAAACTGTTTTTT.

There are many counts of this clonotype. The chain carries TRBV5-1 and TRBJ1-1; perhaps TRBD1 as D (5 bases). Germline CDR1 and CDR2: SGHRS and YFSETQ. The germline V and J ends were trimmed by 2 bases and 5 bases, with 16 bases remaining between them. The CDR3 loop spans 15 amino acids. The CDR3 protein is CASSFGHPGRTEAFF. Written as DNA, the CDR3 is TGCGCCAGCAGCTTCGGACACCCGGGTAGGACTGAAGCTTTCTTT.

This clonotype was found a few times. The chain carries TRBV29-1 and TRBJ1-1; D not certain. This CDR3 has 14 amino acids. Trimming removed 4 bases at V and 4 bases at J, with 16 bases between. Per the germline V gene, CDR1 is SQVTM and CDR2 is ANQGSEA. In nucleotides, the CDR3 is TGCAGCGTTGGACGCCTAAGCCTGGGCACTGAAGCTTTCTTT. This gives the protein CSVGRLSLGTEAFF.

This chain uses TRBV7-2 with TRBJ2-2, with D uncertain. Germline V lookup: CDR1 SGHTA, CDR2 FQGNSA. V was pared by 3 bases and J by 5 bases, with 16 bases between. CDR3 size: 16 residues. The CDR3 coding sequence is TGTGCCAGCAGCTTTCATGTGGGTGCGAGTACCGGGGAGCTGTTTTTT. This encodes CASSFHVGASTGELFF.

This CDR3 reads CASSQAGGGLRDGYTF. CDR3 sequence (DNA): TGTGCCAGCAGCCAAGCCGGTGGCGGGCTGAGGGATGGCTACACCTTC. The chain recombines TRBV3-1 with TRBJ1-2; D gene uncertain. The CDR3 has 16 amino acids. Germline V gene data show CDR1 as LGHDT and CDR2 as YNNKEL (reference sequence). V lost 1 base and J 6 bases, leaving 18 bases between the germline ends.

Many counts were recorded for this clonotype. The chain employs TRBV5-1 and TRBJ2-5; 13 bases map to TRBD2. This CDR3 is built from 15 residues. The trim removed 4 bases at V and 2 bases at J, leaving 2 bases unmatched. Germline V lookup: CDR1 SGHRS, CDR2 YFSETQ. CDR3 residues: CASSEGLAGQETQYF. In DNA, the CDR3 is TGCGCCAGCAGCGAGGGACTAGCGGGACAAGAGACCCAGTACTTC. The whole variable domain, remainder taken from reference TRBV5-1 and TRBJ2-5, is KAGVTQTPRYLIKTRGQQVTLSCSPISGHRSVSWYQQTPGQGLQFLFEYFSETQRNKGNFPGRFSGRQFSNSRSEMNVSTLELGDSALYLCASSEGLAGQETQYFGPGTRLLVL.

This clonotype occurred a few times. CDR3 in amino acids: CASSAGEAGRYEQYF. In DNA, the CDR3 is TGTGCCAGCAGTGCCGGGGAGGCGGGTAGGTACGAGCAGTACTTC. The rearrangement uses TRBV25-1 and TRBJ2-7, with D possibly matching TRBD2 (6 bases). The CDR3 length is 15 residues. Germline loops: CDR1 MGHDK, CDR2 SYGVNS. V was clipped by 4 bases and J by 4 bases, with 17 bases between them.

The CDR3 region is CASSLGRGYQETQYF. The CDR3 nucleotides read TGCGCCAGCAGCTTGGGTAGGGGGTACCAAGAGACCCAGTACTTC. The chain combines TRBV5-1 with TRBJ2-5; D perhaps matches TRBD1 (6 bases). Germline lookup yields CDR1 SGHRS and CDR2 YFSETQ. The CDR3 loop spans 15 amino acids. Trimming left V 0 bases short and J 0 bases short, with 9 bases between.

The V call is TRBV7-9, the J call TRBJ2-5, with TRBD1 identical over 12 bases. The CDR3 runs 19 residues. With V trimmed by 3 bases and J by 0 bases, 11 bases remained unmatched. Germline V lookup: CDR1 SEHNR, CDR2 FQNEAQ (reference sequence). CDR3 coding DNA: TGTGCCAGCAGCTTCCCCGGGACAGGGGGCAATCCGTACCAAGAGACCCAGTACTTC. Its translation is CASSFPGTGGNPYQETQYF.